The table lists the clone carrying this T cell receptor beta chain with a count of one. Its antigen is not known. At one of its ends the junction is not consistent with the germline gene, which may arise from a read error. The data stem from a study of cytomegalovirus exposure and HLA in healthy donors. Study in general: There were fewer than 130 million unique TCR beta sequences, drawn from about 200 million T cells, in an earlier analysis.

Study observations and caveats: There were 150 to 200 TCR beta chains listed as cytomegalovirus-associated. Equally common other TCR beta chains were less clonally expanded than HLA-associated ones, a later analysis found. Productive status was seen about 87% or about 30% of the time for most TCR beta V segments in an earlier analysis.

Amplification used 60 Vbeta primers and 13 Jbeta primers. Data came from immunoSEQ multiplex PCR; TCRdb stores just in-frame clones and leaves some out. The data show over 80,000 clones, under 90% seen once. The CDR3 is made up of 12 amino acids. Germline V gene sequence: CDR1 MDHEN, CDR2 SYDVKM. This clonotype originated in a man aged 45-60 years in good health and CMV-seronegative. What was sequenced was PBMCs. The rearrangement links TRBV28 to TRBJ1-5; D gene ambiguous. CDR3 loop: CASSFGDQPQRF. The CDR3 DNA reads as TGTGCCAGCAGTTTCGGGGATCAGCCCCAGCGTTTT.